The 19 T cell receptor beta chains below were found in one sample sequenced in a study of human T cells and chemical hapten exposure. Indicated time point: patch test 1, 2 weeks after DPC sensitization. The sample's treatment: therapeutic diphenylcyclopropenone sensitization with weekly scalp DPC. TCRdb itself ran the RACE reads through MiXCR, one entry per CDR3 protein. The sample includes 150,000 to 200,000 distinct CDR3 sequences, approximately 15% of them seen just once. This specimen was whole blood, taken in connection with sensitization to the hapten diphenylcyclopropenone (DPC). The source is a woman aged 25-40 years with alopecia areata. Some clones in this sample may be carry-over from other donors' samples.

This chain links TRBV11-1 with TRBJ1-3, with D unresolved. Looked up from germline, CDR1 is SGHAT and CDR2 is FQDESV (reference sequence). The length of the CDR3 is 14 residues. V gave up 6 bases and J gave up 4 bases, with 13 bases separating them. CDR3: CASSSRIIGNTIYF. The CDR3 region has the DNA TGTGCCAGCAGTTCACGAATCATCGGAAACACCATATATTTT.

The chain uses TRBV7-2 and TRBJ1-2; D is perhaps TRBD1 (5 bases). This CDR3 is 13 amino acids long. The ends were cut back, 5 bases at V and 1 base at J, with 8 bases in the middle. Germline V CDR1 and CDR2: SGHTA, FQGNSA. CDR3 in amino acids: CASSVGLNYGYTF. The CDR3 DNA reads as TGTGCCAGCAGCGTGGGACTTAACTATGGCTACACCTTC.

This clonotype occurred many times. V is TRBV28 and J is TRBJ2-7; 10 nucleotides match TRBD2. Unmatched junction bases numbered 5, after V lost 1 base and J lost 2 bases. This CDR3 contains 16 residues. Germline V gives CDR1 MDHEN, CDR2 SYDVKM. The CDR3 nucleotides are TGTGCCAGCAGTTTATTCGGGCTAGCGGGAGCCTACGAGCAGTACTTC. This sequence encodes CASSLFGLAGAYEQYF.

The chain carries TRBV9 and TRBJ1-1, with TRBD1 matching 9 bases. This CDR3 spans 14 amino acids. Germline V gene sequence: CDR1 SGDLS, CDR2 YYNGEE. With V trimmed by 6 bases and J by 6 bases, 9 bases remained unmatched. The CDR3 nucleotides read TGTGCCAGCAACGTTGGACAGGGGTTCCCTGAAGCTTTCTTT. Translation: CASNVGQGFPEAFF. The full variable domain, its missing parts supplied by reference TRBV9 and TRBJ1-1, is DSGVTQTPKHLITATGQRVTLRCSPRSGDLSVYWYQQSLDQGLQFLIQYYNGEERAKGNILERFSAQQFPDLHSELNLSSLELGDSALYFCASNVGQGFPEAFFGQGTRLTVV.

This clonotype has just a few counts. The chain recombines TRBV5-1 with TRBJ1-4, with a tentative D call TRBD1 (6 bases). Between the trimmed V and J ends, which lost 5 bases and 2 bases, there was a span of 10 bases. The CDR3 has 14 amino acids. Germline CDR1 SGHRS, CDR2 YFSETQ. CDR3 amino acids: CASRPDSTNEKLFF. The CDR3 DNA reads as TGCGCCAGCAGACCGGACAGTACTAATGAAAAACTGTTTTTT. The whole variable domain, filled in from reference TRBV5-1 and TRBJ1-4, reads KAGVTQTPRYLIKTRGQQVTLSCSPISGHRSVSWYQQTPGQGLQFLFEYFSETQRNKGNFPGRFSGRQFSNSRSEMNVSTLELGDSALYLCASRPDSTNEKLFFGSGTQLSVL.

This clonotype was seen repeatedly, ten times or more. The chain links TRBV6-5 to TRBJ2-6; 9 nucleotides align to TRBD2. This CDR3 has 16 residues. The junction had 6 bases not matched to a gene; V was cut back by 6 bases and J by 3 bases. Looked up from germline, CDR1 is MNHEY and CDR2 is SVGAGI. Here the CDR3 DNA reads TGTGCCAGCAGACTGGGACTAGCCAGTGGGGCCAACGTCCTGACTTTC. It codes for CASRLGLASGANVLTF.

The table lists this clonotype with a few counts. The CDR3 here is CASSSRMNTEAFF. CDR3 in DNA: TGTGCCAGCAGCTCACGTATGAACACTGAAGCTTTCTTT. The chain combines TRBV7-9 with TRBJ1-1; no definite D call. Germline V lookup: CDR1 SEHNR, CDR2 FQNEAQ (reference sequence). Trimming removed 4 bases from V and 0 bases from J, with 6 bases in between. The CDR3 sequence is 13 residues long.

Ten or more counts support this clonotype. V is TRBV12-5 and J is TRBJ1-1; D is possibly TRBD1 (5 bases). CDR1 is LGHNT and CDR2 is FRNRAP in the germline V gene. The CDR3 is 15 amino acids. With 2 bases removed from V and 4 bases from J, the gap between germline ends came to 14 bases. This CDR3 is CASGLMQGKVTEAFF. Here the CDR3 DNA reads TGTGCTAGTGGTTTGATGCAGGGTAAGGTCACTGAAGCTTTCTTT. The entire variable domain, with the rest obtained from reference TRBV12-5 and TRBJ1-1, is as follows: DARVTQTPRHKVTEMGQEVTMRCQPILGHNTVFWYRQTMMQGLELLAYFRNRAPLDDSGMPKDRFSAEMPDATLATLKIQPSEPRDSAVYFCASGLMQGKVTEAFFGQGTRLTVV.

The table lists this clonotype with a few counts. This chain uses TRBV5-1 with TRBJ2-1; tentatively, D is TRBD2 (5 bases). This CDR3 contains 15 residues. The V end was cut by 1 base, the J end by 9 bases, with 17 bases between. Germline CDR1 SGHRS, CDR2 YFSETQ. CDR3 residues: CASSLTGLRGGEQFF. The CDR3 coding sequence is TGCGCCAGCAGCTTGACGGGTTTGAGAGGAGGTGAGCAGTTCTTC.

V is TRBV27 and J is TRBJ1-5; TRBD1 is a possible D gene (6 bases). CDR1 is MNHEY, CDR2 SMNVEV, per germline (reference sequence). The length of the CDR3 is 14 residues. With 2 bases removed from V and 5 bases from J, the gap between germline ends came to 10 bases. The CDR3: CASSLGGPDQPQHF. In DNA, the CDR3 is TGTGCCAGCAGTTTAGGGGGGCCGGATCAGCCCCAGCATTTT.

This rearrangement joins TRBV4-1 to TRBJ2-7; 10 bases fit TRBD1. The CDR3 is 15 residues long. The V segment lost 1 base and the J segment 5 bases; nucleotides outside the gene matches: 5. Germline V CDR1 and CDR2: MGHRA, YSYEKL. The CDR3 DNA follows: TGCGCCAGCAGCCAAGTGCGGGACAGGGGACACGAGCAGTACTTC. Translation: CASSQVRDRGHEQYF.

This clonotype turned up a few times. This rearrangement joins TRBV20-1 to TRBJ2-1; 8 bases fit TRBD2. CDR3 length: 15 amino acids. Losses at the gene ends were 1 base for V and 8 bases for J; bases not matched to a gene: 10. Per germline, CDR1 DFQATT and CDR2 SNEGSKA (reference sequence). The CDR3 DNA is TGCAGTGCTAGAGGCCCCCGACTAGCGTCAGATGAGCAGTTCTTC. It is translated as CSARGPRLASDEQFF.

The rearrangement joins TRBV5-1 to TRBJ2-1; weak D call: TRBD1 (5 bases). From germline, CDR1 is SGHRS and CDR2 YFSETQ. The CDR3 contains 15 residues. Trimming removed 2 bases from V and 0 bases from J, with 9 bases in between. CDR3 region: CASSLDSSSYNEQFF. The CDR3 coding sequence is TGCGCCAGCAGCTTAGACAGTAGCTCCTACAATGAGCAGTTCTTC.

This rearrangement joins TRBV19 to TRBJ2-2, with TRBD1 matching over 10 bases. The CDR3 extends over 15 amino acids. The germline CDR1 and CDR2 sequences are LNHDA and SQIVND (reference sequence). V lost 6 bases and J lost 4; bases outside the gene matches: 5. The CDR3 bases are TGTGCCAGTAGAACGACAGGGGGCAGCACCGGGGAGCTGTTTTTT. Translated, it gives CASRTTGGSTGELFF. The variable domain in full, with the rest retrieved from reference TRBV19 and TRBJ2-2, is DGGITQSPKYLFRKEGQNVTLSCEQNLNHDAMYWYRQDPGQGLRLIYYSQIVNDFQKGDIAEGYSVSREKKESFPLTVTSAQKNPTAFYLCASRTTGGSTGELFFGEGSRLTVL.

The V call is TRBV28, the J call TRBJ1-2; D unclear. The germline V gene has CDR1 MDHEN and CDR2 SYDVKM. V dropped 6 bases and J dropped 0 bases, with 11 bases sitting between them. This CDR3 region has 14 residues. The chain's CDR3 is CASRADGANYGYTF. As DNA, the CDR3 is TGTGCCAGCAGGGCGGACGGAGCTAACTATGGCTACACCTTC.

This clonotype was detected only a few times. The rearrangement joins TRBV4-2 to TRBJ2-3; 12 bases are shared with TRBD2. Trimming cost V 1 base and J 0 bases; bases outside gene matches: 2. Germline-derived CDR1 and CDR2 are LGHNA and YNFKEQ. This CDR3 spans 17 amino acids. This CDR3 is CASSQGTSGTSTDTQYF. CDR3 nucleotide sequence: TGTGCCAGCAGCCAAGGGACTAGCGGGACCAGCACAGATACGCAGTATTTT.

The chain carries TRBV11-3 and TRBJ2-3; D gene ambiguous. This CDR3 region has 16 residues. Germline loops: CDR1 SGHNT, CDR2 YENEEA. The V gene lost 1 base and the J gene lost 3 bases, with 14 bases spanning the gap. This CDR3 reads CASSLGSGSRTDTQYF. CDR3 DNA: TGTGCCAGCAGCTTAGGTTCCGGGTCTAGGACAGATACGCAGTATTTT. Together with reference TRBV11-3 and TRBJ2-3, the CDR3 gives the full variable domain: EAGVVQSPRYKIIEKKQPVAFWCNPISGHNTLYWYLQNLGQGPELLIRYENEEAVDDSQLPKDRFSAERLKGVDSTLKIQPAELGDSAVYLCASSLGSGSRTDTQYFGPGTRLTVL.

This clonotype was detected only a few times. V and J are TRBV7-9 and TRBJ1-1; D unresolved. V lost 0 bases, J lost 9 bases, and 11 bases lay in between. The CDR3 has 13 residues. In germline, CDR1 is SEHNR, CDR2 FQNEAQ (reference sequence). The chain's CDR3 is CASSLATEGQAFF. CDR3 DNA sequence: TGTGCCAGCAGCTTAGCCACCGAGGGTCAAGCTTTCTTT.

V gene TRBV18 combines with J gene TRBJ2-3; perhaps TRBD2 as D (6 bases). The CDR3 runs 13 residues. Germline assignment: CDR1 KGHSH and CDR2 LQKENI. V was clipped by 3 bases and J by 4 bases, with 8 bases between them. The CDR3 loop is CASSPRESDTQYF. The CDR3 coding sequence is TGTGCCAGCTCACCCCGGGAGTCAGATACGCAGTATTTT.